Each of the 14 T cell receptor beta chains below was sequenced from the same sample in a study of blood T cell repertoires in COVID-19. Sequenced by immunoSEQ multiplex PCR; TCRdb stores in-frame clones only, minus some. The data hold fewer than 200,000 clones, with just under 90% observed a single time. Input material: peripheral blood. These receptors originate from a woman between 70 and 85 years old with COVID-19, enrolled during active disease.

This sequence joins TRBV6-5 and TRBJ1-4, with 10 bases lining up with TRBD1. The germline gives CDR1 MNHEY, CDR2 SVGAGI. The CDR3 loop spans 15 amino acids. The V gene end was trimmed by 6 bases and the J gene end by 4 bases; junction bases not matched to a gene: 5. As DNA, the CDR3 is TGTGCCAGCAGGCCCGGGACAGGGGATAATGAAAAACTGTTTTTT. Residues: CASRPGTGDNEKLFF.

The chain employs TRBV5-6 and TRBJ1-5; 10 bases agree with TRBD1. V gave up 0 bases and J gave up 5 bases; unmatched junction bases: 2. The CDR3 loop spans 15 amino acids. The germline CDR1 and CDR2 sequences are SGHDT and YYEEEE. The CDR3, as DNA: TGTGCCAGCAGCTTGGACGGGACAGGGGATCAGCCCCAGCATTTT. Amino acid sequence: CASSLDGTGDQPQHF.

The chain carries TRBV30 and TRBJ2-3, with D perhaps matching TRBD2 (7 bases). Germline-derived CDR1 and CDR2 are GTSNPN and SVGIG (reference sequence). The CDR3 covers 14 residues. V dropped 3 bases and J dropped 9 bases, with 19 bases sitting between them. Here the CDR3 DNA reads TGTGCCTGGAGCTTCGAGGGAGGGGGGGGCACGCAGTATTTT. This encodes CAWSFEGGGGTQYF. The full variable domain, with the rest looked up from reference TRBV30 and TRBJ2-3, is SQTIHQWPATLVQPVGSPLSLECTVEGTSNPNLYWYRQAAGRGLQLLFYSVGIGQISSEVPQNLSASRPQDRQFILSSKKLLLSDSGFYLCAWSFEGGGGTQYFGPGTRLTVL.

The CDR3 is CASSFGGTGEKLFF. The CDR3 region has the DNA TGCGCCAGCAGCTTCGGAGGGACGGGAGAAAAACTGTTTTTT. The genes are TRBV5-1 and TRBJ1-4; D is perhaps TRBD1 (5 bases). Germline V gene lookup returns CDR1 SGHRS and CDR2 YFSETQ. Trimming removed 2 bases at V and 8 bases at J, with 13 bases between. The CDR3 length is 14 residues.

The chain couples TRBV29-1 to TRBJ1-1; D perhaps matches TRBD1 (5 bases). The length of the CDR3 is 13 residues. V lost 7 bases to trimming and J lost 1 base, with 13 bases between them. Germline V gene sequence: CDR1 SQVTM, CDR2 ANQGSEA. CDR3 DNA sequence: TGCAGCGGGGACCTAGCGGGGAACACTGAAGCTTTCTTT. Translated, it gives CSGDLAGNTEAFF.

The chain has TRBV15 and TRBJ1-4; 8 bases align to TRBD1. Germline loops: CDR1 LNHNV, CDR2 YYDKDF (reference sequence). V shed 3 bases and J 7 bases; nucleotides not matched to a gene: 10. The CDR3 consists of 16 residues. CDR3 in amino acids: CATSRDGQGSREKLFF. For the CDR3, the DNA is TGTGCCACCAGCAGGGACGGACAGGGAAGTCGTGAAAAACTGTTTTTT. The whole variable domain, remainder taken from reference TRBV15 and TRBJ1-4, is DAMVIQNPRYQVTQFGKPVTLSCSQTLNHNVMYWYQQKSSQAPKLLFHYYDKDFNNEADTPDNFQSRRPNTSFCFLDIRSPGLGDTAMYLCATSRDGQGSREKLFFGSGTQLSVL.

The genes are TRBV4-1 and TRBJ2-1; D is possibly TRBD1 (6 bases). The V end was cut by 3 bases, the J end by 2 bases, with 11 bases between. Germline V gives CDR1 MGHRA, CDR2 YSYEKL. CDR3 length: 15 amino acids. The CDR3 DNA reads as TGCGCCAGCAGCCACAGTGGACAGACCTACAATGAGCAGTTCTTC. Its protein is CASSHSGQTYNEQFF.

Turning to this clone: Other DNA sequences within the sample encode an identical CDR3. V usage is TRBV12-3 or TRBV12-4 and J usage is TRBJ1-1, with TRBD1 identical over 8 bases. Trimming removed 5 bases from V and 4 bases from J; junction bases left unmatched: 3. This CDR3 contains 13 residues. The CDR3 sequence is CASSRTGGTEAFF. DNA for the CDR3: TGTGCCAGCAGTCGCACAGGGGGCACTGAAGCTTTCTTT.

The chain joins TRBV27 to TRBJ1-1; 7 nucleotides agree with TRBD1. CDR3 length: 12 amino acids. Trimming removed 7 bases from V and 9 bases from J; junction bases left unmatched: 8. Germline V gives CDR1 MNHEY, CDR2 SMNVEV (reference sequence). The CDR3 loop reads CASTTGAAKAFF. The DNA of the CDR3 is TGTGCCAGCACCACAGGGGCCGCAAAAGCTTTCTTT.

The rearrangement joins TRBV18 to TRBJ2-2; TRBD2 aligns across 11 bases. The CDR3 is 16 residues long. Germline assignment: CDR1 KGHSH and CDR2 LQKENI. Unmatched junction bases numbered 4, after V lost 5 bases and J lost 2 bases. CDR3 nucleotides: TGTGCCAGCTCAACCGGGACTAGCGGTAACACCGGGGAGCTGTTTTTT. This translates into CASSTGTSGNTGELFF.

The V call is TRBV9, the J call TRBJ1-3; a possible D gene is TRBD1 (6 bases). Per germline, CDR1 SGDLS and CDR2 YYNGEE. The V end was cut by 0 bases, the J end by 1 base, with 14 bases between. The length of the CDR3 is 17 residues. Here the CDR3 reads CASSVEPDRISGNTIYF. In DNA form, the CDR3 reads TGTGCCAGCAGCGTAGAACCGGACAGAATATCTGGAAACACCATATATTTT.

V and J are TRBV3-1 (or the pseudogene TRBV3-2) and TRBJ2-5; 10 nucleotides align to TRBD2. This CDR3 region has 16 residues. J gave up 5 bases and V 4 bases, and 10 bases lay outside the gene matches. Germline values: CDR1 LGHDT, CDR2 YNNKEL (reference sequence). CDR3 DNA sequence: TGTGCCAGCAGCCCGAACTCGGGACTAGCGCAGGAGACCCAGTACTTC. Its protein is CASSPNSGLAQETQYF.

This clone was recorded many times. The chain couples TRBV12-3 or TRBV12-4 to TRBJ1-5, with D unclear. V lost 3 bases and J 10 bases, leaving 13 bases between the germline ends. The CDR3 is 13 amino acids. The CDR3: CASSFGRFGPQHF. CDR3 in DNA: TGTGCCAGCAGTTTTGGGCGTTTTGGTCCCCAGCATTTT.

This sequence joins TRBV11-2 and TRBJ1-2; no definite D call. The CDR3 is 13 residues long. Trimming pared 0 bases from V and 4 bases from J, leaving 6 bases between. CDR1 and CDR2 from the germline V gene are SGHAT and FQNNGV. The CDR3 DNA is TGTGCCAGCAGCTTAGATCCAGGCTATGGCTACACCTTC. Translated: CASSLDPGYGYTF.